This T cell receptor beta chain was recovered during a study of vaccination effects on CD4 cells after COVID-19. As for the study in general: The participants, recipients of two vaccine doses, got either BNT162b2 or mRNA-1273. Study results and caveats: Late post-vaccination samples showed marked contraction of infection- and vaccine-induced clones.

To note about this clone: Its antigen is currently unknown.

After expansion with viral peptide pools in the ViraFEST assay, antigen-specific CD4+ T cells were sequenced. Culturing for 9 to 10 days preceded CD4+ T cell isolation. Vaccine recipients had no previous SARS-CoV-2 infection; their nucleocapsid antibodies were negative. Researchers swapped half the medium for IL-2 medium on both days 3 and 7. TCRdb's copy holds only in-frame clones and misses some; the assay was immunoSEQ multiplex PCR. The table has tens of thousands of clones, approximately 81% seen once. Losses at the gene ends were 0 bases for V and 4 bases for J; bases not matched to a gene: 4. CDR1 and CDR2 (germline): MNHEY, SMNVEV (reference sequence). This CDR3 has 16 amino acids.

The TCR sequence derives from a human donor who received a COVID-19 vaccine. V usage is TRBV27 and J usage is TRBJ2-3, with 10 bases fitting TRBD2. The sample here was CD4+ T cells from PBMCs cultured with HCoV-NL63 spike peptides, taken before COVID-19 vaccination. In nucleotides, the CDR3 is TGTGCCAGCAGTTTATCTCCAGCGGGGGGGCCAGATACGCAGTATTTT. It is translated as CASSLSPAGGPDTQYF.